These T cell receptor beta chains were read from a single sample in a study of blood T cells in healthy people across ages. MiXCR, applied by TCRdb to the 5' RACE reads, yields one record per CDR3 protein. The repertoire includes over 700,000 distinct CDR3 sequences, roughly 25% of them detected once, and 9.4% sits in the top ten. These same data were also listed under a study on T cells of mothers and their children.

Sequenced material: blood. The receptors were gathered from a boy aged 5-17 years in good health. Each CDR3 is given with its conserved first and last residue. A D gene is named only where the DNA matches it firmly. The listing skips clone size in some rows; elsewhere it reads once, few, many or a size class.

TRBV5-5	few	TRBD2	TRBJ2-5	TGTGCCAGCAGCAGTCGGGGGGCTAGCGGGAGCCAAGAGACCCAGTACTTC	CASSSRGASGSQETQYF
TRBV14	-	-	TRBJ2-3	TGTGCCAGCAGCCAAAGCCGAAGCAGGAATACGCAGTATTTT	CASSQSRSRNTQYF
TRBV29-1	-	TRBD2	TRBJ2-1	TGCAGCCTTGAAACTAGCGGGAGCTACAATGAGCAGTTCTTC	CSLETSGSYNEQFF
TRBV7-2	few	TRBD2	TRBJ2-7	TGTGCCAGCAGCCTCATGGCGGGGGATCCCTACGAGCAGTACTTC	CASSLMAGDPYEQYF
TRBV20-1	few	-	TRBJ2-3	TGCAGTGCTAGAGCCACAACTACCCCCACAGATACGCAGTATTTT	CSARATTTPTDTQYF
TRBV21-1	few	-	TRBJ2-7	TGTGCCAGGGCAAGGGGACGACAGGGGAATGGAATCCGGCACGAGCAGTACTTC	CARARGRQGNGIRHEQYF
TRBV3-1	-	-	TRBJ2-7	TGTGCCAGCAGCCCACACGAAGGGGGTAGCGAGCAGTACTTC	CASSPHEGGSEQYF
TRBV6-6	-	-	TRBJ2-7	TGTGCCAGCAGTTACACGGGGAGAGCCTACGAGCAGTACTTC	CASSYTGRAYEQYF
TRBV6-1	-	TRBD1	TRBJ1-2	TGTGCCAGCAGTGGGGGACAGGGTCCCTATGGCTACACCTTC	CASSGGQGPYGYTF
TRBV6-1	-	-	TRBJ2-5	TGTGCCAGCAGTGCCTCTCTGTACCAAGAGACCCAGTACTTC	CASSASLYQETQYF
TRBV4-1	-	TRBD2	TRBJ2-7	TGCGCCAGCAGCCACGAAGCTCGGGAGGGCGGCGAGCAGTACTTC	CASSHEAREGGEQYF
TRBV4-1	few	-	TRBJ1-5	TGCGCCAGCAGCCAAGATCAGGCAGCAAGTCAGCCCCAGCATTTT	CASSQDQAASQPQHF
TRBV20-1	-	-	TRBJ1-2	TGCAGCGGGGACGCTAACTATGGCTACACCTTC	CSGDANYGYTF
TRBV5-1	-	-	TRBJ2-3	TGCGCCAGCAGCCCCACCTTAGCTACAGATACGCAGTATTTT	CASSPTLATDTQYF
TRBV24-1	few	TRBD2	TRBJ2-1	TGTGCCACCAGTGATCCTAGCGGGAGCTCCTACAATGAGCAGTTCTTC	CATSDPSGSSYNEQFF
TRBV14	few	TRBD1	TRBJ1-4	TGTGCCAGCAGCCCCAATCACAGGGGAGGTGAAAAACTGTTTTTT	CASSPNHRGGEKLFF
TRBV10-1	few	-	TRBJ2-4	TGCGCTTGGCGGGCGGGCGAAAACATTCAGTACTTC	CAWRAGENIQYF
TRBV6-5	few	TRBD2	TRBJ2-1	TGTGCCAGCAGTTACCTCCCGGGAGGGCCTGGCAATGAGCAGTTCTTC	CASSYLPGGPGNEQFF
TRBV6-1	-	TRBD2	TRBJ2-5	TGTGCCAGCAGTAGAGCGGGGGTCGACCAAGAGACCCAGTACTTC	CASSRAGVDQETQYF
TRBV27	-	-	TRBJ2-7	TGTGCCAGCAGTCTCGGGGGGCCTCGCGAGCAGTACTTC	CASSLGGPREQYF
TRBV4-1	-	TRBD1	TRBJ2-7	TGCGCCAGCAGCCCTCTCTTGGTATCTGGAAGACAGGGCCCTTACGAGCAGTACTTC	CASSPLLVSGRQGPYEQYF
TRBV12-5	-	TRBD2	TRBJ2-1	TGTGCTGTCGGGGGGTTTCAATTCTTC	CAVGGFQFF
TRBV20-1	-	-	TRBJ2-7	TGCAGTGCTGCCCGGGACTTTCTCTCCTACGAGCAGTACTTC	CSAARDFLSYEQYF
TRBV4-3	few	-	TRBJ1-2	TGCGCCAGCAGCCAAGAAATTGACAACCTAAACTATGGCTACACCTTC	CASSQEIDNLNYGYTF
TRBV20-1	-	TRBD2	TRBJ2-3	TGCAGTGCTAGAGTGGGAGGGAAGAGCACAGATACGCAGTATTTT	CSARVGGKSTDTQYF
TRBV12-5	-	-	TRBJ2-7	TGTGCTAGTGGTTTGTTCGGGGGAGCGAGAAACGAGCAGTACTTC	CASGLFGGARNEQYF
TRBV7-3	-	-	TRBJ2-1	TGTGCCAGCAGCTTAATAACGGGAGACTTGAATGAGCAGTTCTTC	CASSLITGDLNEQFF
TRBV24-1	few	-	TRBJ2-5	TGTGCCACCCCGGGTGAGACCCAGTACTTC	CATPGETQYF
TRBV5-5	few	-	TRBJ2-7	TGTGCCAGCAGCCCCGGGCCGGTACCTTACGAGCAGTACTTC	CASSPGPVPYEQYF
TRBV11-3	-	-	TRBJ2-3	TGTGCCAGCAGCCCCCAGGGCGGGAAGGCAGATACGCAGTATTTT	CASSPQGGKADTQYF
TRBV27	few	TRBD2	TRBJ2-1	TGTGCCAGTAGCGGAGCGGGAGTTGTAGATGAGCAGTTCTTC	CASSGAGVVDEQFF
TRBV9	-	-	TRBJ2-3	TGTGCCAGCAGCGTAAATCAGGATATTAGCACAGATACGCGGTATTTT	CASSVNQDISTDTRYF
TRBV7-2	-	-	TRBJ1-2	TGTGCCAGCAGCTTAGAGGGGAGAAAATCCGGCGGCTACACCTTC	CASSLEGRKSGGYTF
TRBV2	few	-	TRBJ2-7	TGTGCCAGCAGCTTGCTACACGGTTCGGGCCAGTACTTC	CASSLLHGSGQYF
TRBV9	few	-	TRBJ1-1	TGTGCCAGCAGCGTAGGGACTAACACTGAAGCTTTCTTT	CASSVGTNTEAFF
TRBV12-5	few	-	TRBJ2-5	TGTGCTAGTGGTTTCCCGAGGGCCGTTGGGGAGACCCAGTACTTC	CASGFPRAVGETQYF
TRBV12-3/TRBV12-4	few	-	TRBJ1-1	TGTGCCAGCAGTTTTGTGGCTATTATGAACACTGAAGCTTTCTTT	CASSFVAIMNTEAFF
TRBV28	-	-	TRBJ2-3	TGTGCCAGCAGGGGGTCCAGCGGAATAGATACGCAGTATTTT	CASRGSSGIDTQYF
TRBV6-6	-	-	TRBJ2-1	TGTGCCAGCAGCCCCCTAGGTGCCGGGTCCTACAATGAGCAGTTCTTC	CASSPLGAGSYNEQFF
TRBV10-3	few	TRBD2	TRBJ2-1	TGTGCCATCACCGAGGGAGGGACTGAGCAGTTCTTC	CAITEGGTEQFF
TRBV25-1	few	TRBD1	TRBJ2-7	TGTGCCAGCAGTAGGACAGGGAGCACCTACGAGCAGTACTTC	CASSRTGSTYEQYF